The 9 T cell receptor beta chains presented below share a single source sample, sequenced in a study of CD8+ T cells in alopecia areata. The authors extracted RNA and reverse transcribed it into cDNA as the sequencing template. Libraries were prepared by immunoSEQ multiplex PCR; TCRdb keeps only in-frame clonotypes and omits some of them. Altogether approximately 91,000 clones are present, 35% to 50% being singletons, with the ten largest covering 0.79%. The specimen sequenced was CD4+ T cells sorted from blood. These receptors originate from a human donor with alopecia areata.

This chain links TRBV7-8 with TRBJ1-5; TRBD1 matches at 8 bases. After removal of 5 bases from V and 2 bases from J, the junction contained 2 bases not matched to a gene. The germline V gene has CDR1 SGHVS and CDR2 FQNEAQ. There are 14 residues in the CDR3. The CDR3: CASSKDRGNQPQHF. In nucleotides, the CDR3 is TGTGCCAGCAGCAAGGACAGGGGCAATCAGCCCCAGCATTTT. The full variable domain, in which reference TRBV7-8 and TRBJ1-5 provide the parts outside the CDR3, is GAGVSQSPRYKVAKRGQDVALRCDPISGHVSLFWYQQALGQGPEFLTYFQNEAQLDKSGLPSDRFFAERPEGSVSTLKIQRTQQEDSAVYLCASSKDRGNQPQHFGDGTRLSIL.

This clone was counted a few times. V gene TRBV5-1 combines with J gene TRBJ2-7; weak D call: TRBD1 (6 bases). V was cut by 4 bases and J by 9 bases, with 26 bases left in between. The CDR3 covers 16 residues. Germline V gene sequence: CDR1 SGHRS, CDR2 YFSETQ. CDR3 loop: CASSLDSDSYTRRQYF. The CDR3 nucleotides read TGCGCCAGCAGCCTAGACTCGGACAGCTACACCCGAAGGCAGTACTTC.

Points on this clone: At one boundary the junction diverges from the germline segment, which might be a read error. The chain combines TRBV29-1 with TRBJ2-2; 10 bases agree with TRBD2. Germline loops: CDR1 SQVTM, CDR2 ANQGSEA. The CDR3 consists of 19 residues. The CDR3 spells CSGEAGVAGGHTNTGELFF. The CDR3 DNA follows: TGCAGCGGTGAAGCTGGCGTAGCGGGAGGCCATACGAACACCGGGGAGCTGTTTTTT.

The J gene is TRBJ1-6, the V gene TRBV9; 9 bases line up with TRBD1. V shed 1 base and J 10 bases; nucleotides not matched to a gene: 3. Germline V gene lookup returns CDR1 SGDLS and CDR2 YYNGEE. The CDR3 totals 14 residues. CDR3 DNA: TGTGCCAGCAGCGTAACAGGGGGCGAATCACCCCTCCACTTT. This gives the protein CASSVTGGESPLHF.

On this clone: The sample carries other DNA sequences with the same CDR3. The chain is built from TRBV29-1 and TRBJ1-2; a weak D match, TRBD1 (6 bases). V lost 1 base and J lost 4, with 10 bases in between. CDR3 length equals 13 residues. CDR1 SQVTM and CDR2 ANQGSEA come from the germline V gene. The CDR3 DNA sequence: TGCAGCGTTGAAGGTGGGGGGGCCTATGGCTACACCTTC. Encoded protein: CSVEGGGAYGYTF.

J is TRBJ1-1 and V is TRBV30; no definite D call. CDR1 is GTSNPN, CDR2 SVGIG, per germline (reference sequence). The CDR3 has 13 residues. Trimming removed 1 base at V and 0 bases at J, with 6 bases between. The CDR3 sequence: CAWSGHLNTEAFF. As DNA, the CDR3 is TGTGCCTGGAGTGGACACCTGAACACTGAAGCTTTCTTT.

The chain uses TRBV29-1 and TRBJ2-3; possible D gene TRBD2, 6 bases. V lost 0 bases and J 7 bases, leaving 20 bases between the germline ends. The CDR3 is 16 amino acids. Germline V lookup: CDR1 SQVTM, CDR2 ANQGSEA. This CDR3 reads CSVEDWREPQRNTQYF. CDR3 coding DNA: TGCAGCGTTGAAGATTGGCGGGAACCCCAACGGAATACGCAGTATTTT.

This clone has a count of ten or more. This sequence joins TRBV7-2 and TRBJ2-7, with D hard to call. From germline, CDR1 is SGHTA and CDR2 FQGNSA. With 2 bases removed from V and 8 bases from J, the gap between germline ends came to 10 bases. The CDR3 is 12 residues long. As DNA, the CDR3 is TGTGCCAGCAGCTTAAACGATGAGAAGCAGTACTTC. It yields the protein CASSLNDEKQYF.

The chain links TRBV11-2 to TRBJ2-1, with no clear D. CDR3 length: 12 residues. The ends were cut back, 0 bases at V and 8 bases at J, with 5 bases in the middle. The V gene's germline CDR1 is SGHAT and CDR2 FQNNGV. CDR3 in amino acids: CASSLEIYEQFF. The CDR3 coding sequence is TGTGCCAGCAGCTTAGAGATCTATGAGCAGTTCTTC.